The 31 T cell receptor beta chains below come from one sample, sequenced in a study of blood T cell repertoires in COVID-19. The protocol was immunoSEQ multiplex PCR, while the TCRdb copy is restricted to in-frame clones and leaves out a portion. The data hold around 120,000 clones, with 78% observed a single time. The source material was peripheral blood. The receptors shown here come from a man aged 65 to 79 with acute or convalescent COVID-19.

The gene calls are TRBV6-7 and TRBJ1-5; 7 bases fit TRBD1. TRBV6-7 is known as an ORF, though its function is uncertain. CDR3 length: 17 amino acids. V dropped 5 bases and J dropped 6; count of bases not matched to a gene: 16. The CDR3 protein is CASSRDDSEGACQPQHF. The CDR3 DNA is TGTGCCAGCAGTCGGGACGACAGTGAGGGGGCTTGTCAGCCCCAGCATTTT.

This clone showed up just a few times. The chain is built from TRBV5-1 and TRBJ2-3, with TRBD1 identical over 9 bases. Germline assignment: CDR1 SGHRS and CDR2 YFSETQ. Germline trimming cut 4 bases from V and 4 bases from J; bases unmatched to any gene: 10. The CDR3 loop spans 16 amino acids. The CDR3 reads CASSHQGQGIPDTQYF. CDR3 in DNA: TGCGCCAGCAGCCACCAGGGACAGGGAATTCCAGATACGCAGTATTTT.

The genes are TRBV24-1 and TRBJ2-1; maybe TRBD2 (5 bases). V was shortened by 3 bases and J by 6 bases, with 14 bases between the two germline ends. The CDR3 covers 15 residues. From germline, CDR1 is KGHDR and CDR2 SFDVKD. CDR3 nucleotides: TGTGCCACCAGTGATCCCACTAGATTCGGCAATGAGCAGTTCTTC. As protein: CATSDPTRFGNEQFF.

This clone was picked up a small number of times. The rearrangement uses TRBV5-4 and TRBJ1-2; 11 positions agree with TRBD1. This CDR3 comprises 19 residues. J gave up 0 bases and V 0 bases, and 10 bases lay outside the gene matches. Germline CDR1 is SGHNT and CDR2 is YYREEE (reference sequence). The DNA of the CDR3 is TGTGCCAGCAGCTTGGATGGGACAGGGGGTCGGTCCACTAACTATGGCTACACCTTC. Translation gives CASSLDGTGGRSTNYGYTF.

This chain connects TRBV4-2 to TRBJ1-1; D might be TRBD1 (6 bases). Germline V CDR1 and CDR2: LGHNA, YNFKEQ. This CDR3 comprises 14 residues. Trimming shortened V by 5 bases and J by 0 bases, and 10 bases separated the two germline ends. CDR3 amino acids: CASSTGQMNTEAFF. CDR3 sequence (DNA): TGTGCCAGCAGCACCGGACAGATGAACACTGAAGCTTTCTTT.

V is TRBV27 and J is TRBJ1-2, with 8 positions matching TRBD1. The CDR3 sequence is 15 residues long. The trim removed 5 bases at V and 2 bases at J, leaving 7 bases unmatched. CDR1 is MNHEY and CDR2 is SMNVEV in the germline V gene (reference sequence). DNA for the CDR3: TGTGCCAGCAGTCCCTCCGGACAGGGAAACTATGGCTACACCTTC. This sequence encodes CASSPSGQGNYGYTF.

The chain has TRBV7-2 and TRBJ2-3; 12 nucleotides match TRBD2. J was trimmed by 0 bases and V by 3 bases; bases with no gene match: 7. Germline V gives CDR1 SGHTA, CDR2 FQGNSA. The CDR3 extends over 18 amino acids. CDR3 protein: CASSFTSGGTSSTDTQYF. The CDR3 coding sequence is TGTGCCAGCAGCTTCACTAGCGGGGGGACTTCTAGCACAGATACGCAGTATTTT.

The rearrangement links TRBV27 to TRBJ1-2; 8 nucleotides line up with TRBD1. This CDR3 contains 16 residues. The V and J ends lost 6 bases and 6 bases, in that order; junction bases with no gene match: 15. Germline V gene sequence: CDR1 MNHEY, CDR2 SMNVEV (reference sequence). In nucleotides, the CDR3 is TGTGCCAGCAGCCCCCGTGGCGGACAGGGAATGAATGGCTACACCTTC. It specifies CASSPRGGQGMNGYTF.

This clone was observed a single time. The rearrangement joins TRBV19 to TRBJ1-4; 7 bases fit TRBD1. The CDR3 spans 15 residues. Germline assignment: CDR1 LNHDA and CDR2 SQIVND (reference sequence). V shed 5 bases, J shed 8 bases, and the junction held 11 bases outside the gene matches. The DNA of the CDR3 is TGTGCCAGTAGTCTATCGGGGACAGTAAAGGAAAAACTGTTTTTT. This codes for CASSLSGTVKEKLFF.

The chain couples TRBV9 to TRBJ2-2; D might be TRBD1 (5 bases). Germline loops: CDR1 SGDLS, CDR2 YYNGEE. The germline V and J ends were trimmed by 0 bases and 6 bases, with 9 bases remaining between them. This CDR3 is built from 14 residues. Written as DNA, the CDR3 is TGTGCCAGCAGCGTAGAACAGGTAGCCGGGGAGCTGTTTTTT. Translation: CASSVEQVAGELFF.

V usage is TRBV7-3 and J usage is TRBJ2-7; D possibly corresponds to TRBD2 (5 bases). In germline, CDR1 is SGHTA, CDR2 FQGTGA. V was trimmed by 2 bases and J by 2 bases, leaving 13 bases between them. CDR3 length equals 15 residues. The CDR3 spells CASSLASGGPYEQYF. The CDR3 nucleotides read TGTGCCAGCAGCTTAGCCAGCGGCGGGCCCTACGAGCAGTACTTC.

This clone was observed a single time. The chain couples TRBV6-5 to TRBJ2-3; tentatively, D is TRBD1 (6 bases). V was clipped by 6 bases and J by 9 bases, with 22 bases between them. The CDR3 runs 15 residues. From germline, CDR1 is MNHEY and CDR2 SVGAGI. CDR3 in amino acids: CASSRNVRTAATQYF. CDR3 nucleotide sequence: TGTGCCAGCAGCCGAAATGTACGGACAGCGGCGACGCAGTATTTT.

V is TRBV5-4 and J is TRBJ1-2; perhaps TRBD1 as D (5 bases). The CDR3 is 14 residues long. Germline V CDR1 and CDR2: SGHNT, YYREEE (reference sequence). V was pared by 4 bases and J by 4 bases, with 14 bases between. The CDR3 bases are TGTGCCAGCAGCCCCGGACACCCTGTCTATGGCTACACCTTC. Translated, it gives CASSPGHPVYGYTF.

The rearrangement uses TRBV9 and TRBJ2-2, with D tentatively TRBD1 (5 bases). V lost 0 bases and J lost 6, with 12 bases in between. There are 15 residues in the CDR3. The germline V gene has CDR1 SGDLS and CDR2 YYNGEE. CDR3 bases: TGTGCCAGCAGCGTAGGTGACAGACTCGCCGGGGAGCTGTTTTTT. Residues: CASSVGDRLAGELFF.

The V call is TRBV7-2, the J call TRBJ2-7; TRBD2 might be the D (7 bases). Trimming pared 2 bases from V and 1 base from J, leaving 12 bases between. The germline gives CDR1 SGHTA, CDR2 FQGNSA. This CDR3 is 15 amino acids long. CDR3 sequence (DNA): TGTGCCAGCAGCTTATCGGGGGGCGTGTCCTACGAGCAGTACTTC. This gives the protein CASSLSGGVSYEQYF.

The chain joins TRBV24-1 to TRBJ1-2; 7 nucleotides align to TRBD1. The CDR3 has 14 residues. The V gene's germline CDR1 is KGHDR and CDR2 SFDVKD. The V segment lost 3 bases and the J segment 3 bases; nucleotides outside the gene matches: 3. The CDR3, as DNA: TGTGCCACCAGTGATCCCGACAGGGACTATGGCTACACCTTC. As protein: CATSDPDRDYGYTF.

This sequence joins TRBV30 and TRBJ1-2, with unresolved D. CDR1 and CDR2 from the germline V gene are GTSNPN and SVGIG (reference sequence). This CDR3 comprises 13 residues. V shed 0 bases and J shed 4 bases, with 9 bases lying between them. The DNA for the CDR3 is TGTGCCTGGAGTGTACGAGGGATCTATGGCTACACCTTC. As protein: CAWSVRGIYGYTF.

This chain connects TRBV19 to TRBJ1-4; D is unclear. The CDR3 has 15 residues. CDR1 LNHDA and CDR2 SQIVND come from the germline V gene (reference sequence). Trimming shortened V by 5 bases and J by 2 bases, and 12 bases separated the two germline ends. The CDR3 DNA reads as TGTGCCAGTAGTCTGGGCGGGCTGACTAATGAAAAACTGTTTTTT. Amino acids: CASSLGGLTNEKLFF.

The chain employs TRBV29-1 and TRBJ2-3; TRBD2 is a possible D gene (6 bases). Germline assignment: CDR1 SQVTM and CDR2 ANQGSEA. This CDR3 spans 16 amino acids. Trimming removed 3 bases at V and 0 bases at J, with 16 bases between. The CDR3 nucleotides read TGCAGCGTTGAGACCGGCCAACGGGGGAGCACAGATACGCAGTATTTT. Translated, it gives CSVETGQRGSTDTQYF.

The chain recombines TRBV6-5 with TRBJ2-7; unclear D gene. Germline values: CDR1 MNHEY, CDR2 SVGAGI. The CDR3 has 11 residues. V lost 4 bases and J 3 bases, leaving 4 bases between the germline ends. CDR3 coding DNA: TGTGCCAGCAGTTCTCGCTACGAGCAGTACTTC. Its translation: CASSSRYEQYF.

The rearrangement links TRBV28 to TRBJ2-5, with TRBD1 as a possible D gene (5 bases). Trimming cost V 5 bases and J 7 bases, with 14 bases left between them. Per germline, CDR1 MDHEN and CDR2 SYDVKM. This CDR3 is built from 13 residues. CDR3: CASSEQVERTQYF. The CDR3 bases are TGTGCCAGCAGTGAACAGGTTGAAAGGACCCAGTACTTC. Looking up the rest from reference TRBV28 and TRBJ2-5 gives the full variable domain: DVKVTQSSRYLVKRTGEKVFLECVQDMDHENMFWYRQDPGLGLRLIYFSYDVKMKEKGDIPEGYSVSREKKERFSLILESASTNQTSMYLCASSEQVERTQYFGPGTRLLVL.

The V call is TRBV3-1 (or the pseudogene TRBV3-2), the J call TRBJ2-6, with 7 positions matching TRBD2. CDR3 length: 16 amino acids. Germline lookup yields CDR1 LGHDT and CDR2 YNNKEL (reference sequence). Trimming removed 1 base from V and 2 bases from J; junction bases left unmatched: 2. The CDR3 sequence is CASSQGGGAGANVLTF. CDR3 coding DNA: TGTGCCAGCAGCCAAGGGGGAGGGGCTGGGGCCAACGTCCTGACTTTC.

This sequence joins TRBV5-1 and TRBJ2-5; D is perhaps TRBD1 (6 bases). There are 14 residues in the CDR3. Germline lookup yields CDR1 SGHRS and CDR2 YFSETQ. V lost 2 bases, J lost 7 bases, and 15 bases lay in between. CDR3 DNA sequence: TGCGCCAGCAGCTTAAAACAGGGAGTAGGGACCCAGTACTTC. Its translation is CASSLKQGVGTQYF.

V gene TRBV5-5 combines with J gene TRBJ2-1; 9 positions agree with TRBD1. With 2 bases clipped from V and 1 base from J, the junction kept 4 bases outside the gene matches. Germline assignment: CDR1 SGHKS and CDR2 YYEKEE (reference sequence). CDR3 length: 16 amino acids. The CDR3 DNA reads TGTGCCAGCAGCTTCGGACAGGGGACATCCTACAATGAGCAGTTCTTC. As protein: CASSFGQGTSYNEQFF.

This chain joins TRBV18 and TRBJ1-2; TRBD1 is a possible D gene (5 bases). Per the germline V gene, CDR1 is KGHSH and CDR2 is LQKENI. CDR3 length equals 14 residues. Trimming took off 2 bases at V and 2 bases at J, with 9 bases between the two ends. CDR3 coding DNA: TGTGCCAGCTCACCAGATCCAGGGAACTATGGCTACACCTTC. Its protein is CASSPDPGNYGYTF.

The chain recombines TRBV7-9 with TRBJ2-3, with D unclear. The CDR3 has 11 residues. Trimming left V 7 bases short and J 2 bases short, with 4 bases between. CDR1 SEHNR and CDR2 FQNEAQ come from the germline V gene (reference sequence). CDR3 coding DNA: TGTGCCAGCACATACACAGATACGCAGTATTTT. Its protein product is CASTYTDTQYF.

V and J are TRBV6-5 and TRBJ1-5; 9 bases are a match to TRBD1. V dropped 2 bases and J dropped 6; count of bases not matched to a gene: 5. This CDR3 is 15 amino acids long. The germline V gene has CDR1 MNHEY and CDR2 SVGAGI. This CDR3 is CASSYPGQGSQPQHF. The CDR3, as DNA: TGTGCCAGCAGTTACCCGGGACAGGGTTCTCAGCCCCAGCATTTT.

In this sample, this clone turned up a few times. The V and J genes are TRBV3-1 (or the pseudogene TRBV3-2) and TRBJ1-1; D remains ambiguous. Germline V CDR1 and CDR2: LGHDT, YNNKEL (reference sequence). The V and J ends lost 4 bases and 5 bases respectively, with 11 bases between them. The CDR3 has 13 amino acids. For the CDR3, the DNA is TGTGCCAGCAGCCCTTGGGGAGGGACTGAAGCTTTCTTT. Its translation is CASSPWGGTEAFF.

CDR3 DNA: TGTGCCAGTAGTTCCCGACAGGGGCCTCAGCCCCAGCATTTT. Translated, it gives CASSSRQGPQPQHF. The chain carries TRBV19 and TRBJ1-5; 8 bases fit TRBD1. CDR3 length: 14 amino acids. J was trimmed by 6 bases and V by 5 bases; bases with no gene match: 6. Germline V gene sequence: CDR1 LNHDA, CDR2 SQIVND (reference sequence).

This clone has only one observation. Written as DNA, the CDR3 is TGTGCCAGCAGCAGGGCCGGGACAGGGACCTATGGCTACACCTTC. Translating gives CASSRAGTGTYGYTF. The chain links TRBV7-8 to TRBJ1-2; 9 bases are shared with TRBD1. The V gene's germline CDR1 is SGHVS and CDR2 FQNEAQ. V shed 5 bases, J shed 4 bases, and the junction held 8 bases outside the gene matches. CDR3 size: 15 residues. Full variable domain (rest looked up from reference TRBV7-8 and TRBJ1-2): GAGVSQSPRYKVAKRGQDVALRCDPISGHVSLFWYQQALGQGPEFLTYFQNEAQLDKSGLPSDRFFAERPEGSVSTLKIQRTQQEDSAVYLCASSRAGTGTYGYTFGSGTRLTVV.

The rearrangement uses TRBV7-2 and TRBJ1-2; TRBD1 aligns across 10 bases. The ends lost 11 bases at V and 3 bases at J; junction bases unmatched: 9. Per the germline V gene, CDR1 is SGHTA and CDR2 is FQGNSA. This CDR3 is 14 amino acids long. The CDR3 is CAQGQGVADYGYTF. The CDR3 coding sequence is TGTGCCCAAGGACAGGGGGTTGCGGACTATGGCTACACCTTC.